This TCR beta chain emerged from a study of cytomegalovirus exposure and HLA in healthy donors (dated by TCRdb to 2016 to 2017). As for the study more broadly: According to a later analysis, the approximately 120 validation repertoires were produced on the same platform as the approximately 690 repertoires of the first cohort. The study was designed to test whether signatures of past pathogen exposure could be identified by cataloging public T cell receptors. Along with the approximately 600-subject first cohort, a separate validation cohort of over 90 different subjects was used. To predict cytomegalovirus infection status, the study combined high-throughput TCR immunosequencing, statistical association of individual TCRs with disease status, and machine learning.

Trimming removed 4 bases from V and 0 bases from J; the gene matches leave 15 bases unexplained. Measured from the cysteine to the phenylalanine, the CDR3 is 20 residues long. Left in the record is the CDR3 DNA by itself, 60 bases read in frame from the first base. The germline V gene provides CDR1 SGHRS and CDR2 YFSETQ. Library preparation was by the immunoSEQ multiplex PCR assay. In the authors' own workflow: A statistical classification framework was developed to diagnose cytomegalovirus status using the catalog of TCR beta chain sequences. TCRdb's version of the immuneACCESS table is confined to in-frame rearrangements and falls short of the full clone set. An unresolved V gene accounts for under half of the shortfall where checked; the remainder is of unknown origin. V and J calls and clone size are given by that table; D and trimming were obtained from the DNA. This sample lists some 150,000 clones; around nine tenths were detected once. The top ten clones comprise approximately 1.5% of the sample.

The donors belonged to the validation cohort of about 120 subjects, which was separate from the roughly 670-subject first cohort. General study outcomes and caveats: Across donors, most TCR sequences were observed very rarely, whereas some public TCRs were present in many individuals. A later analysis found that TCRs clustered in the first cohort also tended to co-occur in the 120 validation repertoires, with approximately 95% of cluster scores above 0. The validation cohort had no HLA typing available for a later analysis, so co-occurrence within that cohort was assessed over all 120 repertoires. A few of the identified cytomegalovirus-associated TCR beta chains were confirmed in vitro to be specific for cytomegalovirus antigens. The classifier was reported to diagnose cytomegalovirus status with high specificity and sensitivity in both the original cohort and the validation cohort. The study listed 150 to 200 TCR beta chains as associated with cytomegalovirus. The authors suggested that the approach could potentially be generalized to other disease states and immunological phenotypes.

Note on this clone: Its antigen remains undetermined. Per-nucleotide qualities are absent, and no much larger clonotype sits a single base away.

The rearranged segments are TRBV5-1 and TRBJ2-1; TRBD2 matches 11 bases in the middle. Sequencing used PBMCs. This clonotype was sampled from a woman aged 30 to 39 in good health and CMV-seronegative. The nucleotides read TGCGCCAGCAGCACCCGACTAGCGGGGTCCACCGTAAGCTCCTACAATGAGCAGTTCTTC. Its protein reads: CASSTRLAGSTVSSYNEQFF.